Listed below are T cell receptor beta chains from one sample, sequenced in a study of technical replicates of blood from a handful of donors. This table comes from immunoSEQ multiplex PCR, and its TCRdb copy is limited to in-frame clones, with some not included. The data contain tens of thousands of clones, approximately 96% of them seen just once; the ten biggest clones take up approximately 0.3%. Sequences were obtained from T cells isolated from PBMCs. Every receptor here comes from a human donor in good health. CDR3s include the opening cysteine and the closing phenylalanine or tryptophan. The D gene is left open where the match is weak. Some rows mark clone size as missing; the rest say once, few, many or name a class of expanded clone.

TRBD1 | TRBJ1-2 | . | 13 | TRBV5-6 | CASSPQGAAGYTF | TGTGCCAGCAGCCCACAGGGGGCTGCTGGCTACACCTTC
. | TRBJ2-2 | . | 14 | TRBV5-6 | CASSMDINTGELFF | TGTGCCAGCAGCATGGACATAAACACCGGGGAGCTGTTTTTT
TRBD1 | TRBJ1-1 | . | 15 | TRBV19 | CASSWDRRGPAEAFF | TGTGCCAGTAGTTGGGACAGGAGGGGCCCAGCTGAAGCTTTCTTT
TRBD2 | TRBJ2-5 | . | 16 | TRBV5-8 | CASSSQGTSGQETQYF | TGTGCCAGCAGCTCCCAGGGGACTAGCGGGCAAGAGACCCAGTACTTC
TRBD1 | TRBJ1-1 | . | 16 | TRBV28 | CASSLPPTGAGTEAFF | TGTGCCAGCAGTTTACCCCCGACAGGGGCGGGCACTGAAGCTTTCTTT
TRBD1 | TRBJ1-5 | . | 15 | TRBV28 | CASSYSGTGYQPQHF | TGTGCCAGCAGTTACTCCGGGACAGGGTATCAGCCCCAGCATTTT
. | TRBJ1-4 | . | 14 | TRBV6-1 | CASSEFRVGEKLFF | TGTGCCAGCAGTGAATTCAGGGTTGGCGAAAAACTGTTTTTT
TRBD2 | TRBJ2-1 | . | 13 | TRBV5-4 | CASSAGGYNEQFF | TGTGCCAGCAGCGCGGGAGGATACAATGAGCAGTTCTTC
TRBD2 | TRBJ2-1 | . | 15 | TRBV2 | CASSGGAGVVGEQFF | TGTGCCAGCTCCGGTGGAGCGGGAGTAGTGGGTGAGCAGTTCTTC
TRBD1 | TRBJ2-5 | . | 15 | TRBV9 | CASSVAGQGGETQYF | TGTGCCAGCAGCGTAGCCGGACAGGGCGGAGAGACCCAGTACTTC
. | TRBJ1-2 | . | 17 | TRBV11-2 | CASSSSLLTGGSYGYTF | TGTGCCAGCAGCTCCTCCCTATTGACAGGAGGCAGCTATGGCTACACCTTC
. | TRBJ2-5 | . | 15 | TRBV5-6 | CASRFGQFSQETQYF | TGTGCCAGCAGGTTCGGACAGTTTAGCCAAGAGACCCAGTACTTC
. | TRBJ1-4 | . | 15 | TRBV19 | CASSATGTPAEKLFF | TGTGCCAGTAGTGCTACCGGGACACCAGCTGAAAAACTGTTTTTT
TRBD1 | TRBJ2-7 | . | 15 | TRBV27 | CASSFSGQGHLEQYF | TGTGCCAGCAGTTTCAGCGGACAGGGACATCTCGAGCAGTACTTC
. | TRBJ2-7 | . | 13 | TRBV29-1 | CSVEGQGGYEQYF | TGCAGCGTTGAAGGACAGGGAGGCTACGAGCAGTACTTC
. | TRBJ1-1 | once | 14 | TRBV2 | CASSEMSRVTEAFF | TGTGCCAGCAGTGAAATGAGCAGGGTGACTGAAGCTTTCTTT
TRBD2 | TRBJ2-5 | once | 14 | TRBV7-2 | CASSPISGIETQYF | TGTGCCAGCAGCCCGATTAGCGGGATAGAGACCCAGTACTTC
. | TRBJ1-5 | . | 13 | TRBV6-5 | CASRWTANQPQHF | TGTGCCAGCAGATGGACAGCTAATCAGCCCCAGCATTTT
. | TRBJ2-7 | . | 11 | TRBV29-1 | CSVAQGYEQYF | TGCAGCGTAGCACAGGGATACGAGCAGTACTTC
. | TRBJ1-1 | . | 13 | TRBV6-1 | CASRMTENTEAFF | TGTGCCAGCAGGATGACAGAGAACACTGAAGCTTTCTTT
. | TRBJ2-7 | . | 13 | TRBV29-1 | CSVLLQGSYEQYF | TGCAGCGTTTTACTACAGGGCTCCTACGAGCAGTACTTC
TRBD1 | TRBJ2-7 | . | 13 | TRBV29-1 | CSVVGVDRGEQYF | TGCAGCGTTGTCGGAGTTGACAGGGGCGAGCAGTACTTC
TRBD2 | TRBJ2-1 | . | 15 | TRBV9 | CASTLLAGDYNEQFF | TGTGCCAGCACCCTACTAGCGGGAGATTACAATGAGCAGTTCTTC
. | TRBJ1-4 | once | 14 | TRBV18 | CASSPSGPNEKLFF | TGTGCCAGCTCACCATCAGGGCCTAATGAAAAACTGTTTTTT
TRBD2 | TRBJ2-2 | . | 17 | TRBV10-3 | CAISILAGGASTGELFF | TGTGCCATCAGTATACTAGCGGGAGGCGCCTCCACCGGGGAGCTGTTTTTT
. | TRBJ2-2 | . | 16 | TRBV9 | CASSVYRDENTGELFF | TGTGCCAGCAGCGTATACAGGGACGAGAACACCGGGGAGCTGTTTTTT
TRBD1 | TRBJ2-7 | . | 13 | TRBV5-1 | CASSLTGGYEQYF | TGCGCCAGCAGCCTGACAGGGGGCTACGAGCAGTACTTC
. | TRBJ2-7 | . | 13 | TRBV5-6 | CASKIGPAYEQYF | TGTGCCAGCAAAATTGGTCCGGCCTACGAGCAGTACTTC
. | TRBJ2-5 | . | 13 | TRBV6-5 | CASSWTGQETQYF | TGTGCCAGCAGTTGGACGGGACAAGAGACCCAGTACTTC